This T cell receptor (beta chain) was recorded in a study of persistence of HIV-infected CD4 T cells (TCRdb year 2020). Context from the whole study: The study isolated CMV- and HIV-1 Gag-responding CD4+ T cells from ART-treated individuals to examine antigen-driven clonal expansion of HIV-1-infected cells. The median time the participants had spent on suppressive ART was over 7 years. Peripheral blood samples of up to about 200 mL were taken at multiple time points, with the exception of a couple of participants who underwent leukapheresis at a single time point. TCRbeta sequencing assessed the clonality of all cells in each sorted population, while proviral sequencing assessed the clonality of infected cells. In the cross-participant TCR cluster analysis, 8 participants were included for CMV and about 7 participants were included for Gag. Overall study results and their limits: Significantly lower TCRbeta richness was observed in CMV- and Gag-responding cells than in anti-CD3/anti-CD28-responding cells, and higher oligoclonality was observed in CMV-responding cells than in CD3/CD28-stimulated and Gag-responding cells. Because the TCR analyses were done in bulk, restricting them to just the rare CMV-responding cells that actually carried HIV-1 proviruses was not possible. Antigen-responding cells were enriched for degenerate expanded CDR3beta sequences, which suggests convergent selection of CD4+ responses to CMV and Gag. TCR oligoclonality correlated with proviral oligoclonality within the same sorted populations. Only a small number of individuals took part in the study, and only a limited range of antigens was tested.

As for this clone: Its target antigen remains unknown. No much larger clone exists at a distance of one base, and base qualities are not known.

TCRbeta repertoires were sequenced from genomic DNA with the immunoSEQ hsTCRB assay version 4 in survey mode. For TCRbeta sequencing, genomic DNA was diluted to approximately 9.6 ng/uL, and up to 1 ug was used per sample. The authors processed their data as follows. TCRbeta data were analyzed in ImmunoSeq Analyzer 3.0, with diversity computed on productive nucleotide rearrangements. The improved Chao index was used to estimate lower-bound TCR diversity, and the Gini coefficient was used to estimate clonality using the Immunarch R package. Nucleotide rearrangements that differed but encoded the same CDR3beta amino acid sequence were counted as separate clonotypes. Differential abundance analysis found TCRbeta sequences that were significantly enriched in antigen-responding cells compared with anti-CD3/anti-CD28-activated cells. GLIPH2 grouped TCRs by predicted peptide-MHC specificity, both within each participant and across combined participant data sets. The clones in this table, taken by TCRdb from immuneACCESS, are in-frame only. Not every clone is retained; where verified, under half of the shortfall comes from an unresolved V gene, and the cause of the rest is unknown. The V and J calls and clone size come from that table; D and trimming were worked out from the DNA. Present in this sample are about 36,000 clones, approximately 78% of which were seen just once. The ten largest clonotypes hold just under 1% of the sample.

The meaning of the sample's treatment or condition label: suppressive antiretroviral therapy. A pool of overlapping HIV-1 Gag 15-mer peptides, at 1 ug per peptide per mL, was used to stimulate the cells. Nonresponding CD40L-negative CD69-negative CD45RO-high memory CD4+ T cells were sorted as memory populations depleted of antigen-responding cells. Participants were HIV-1-infected adults who started suppressive ART during chronic infection. Plasma HIV-1 RNA had been undetectable (below 50 copies/mL) in participants for at least 4 years. To be included, participants needed a CD4+ T cell count above 400 cells/uL and a positive CMV serology. Before stimulation, PBMCs were isolated using density centrifugation and depleted of CD8+ T cells. CD8-depleted PBMCs were stimulated for about 18 hours with anti-CD28/CD49d costimulation, CD40-blocking antibody and enfuvirtide to prevent new infections. Cells were sorted on a Beckman Coulter MoFlo Legacy or XDP sorter, with propidium iodide excluding dead cells. Genomic DNA was extracted with the QIAamp DNA Mini Kit for samples above one million cells, otherwise with the Quick-DNA Microprep Kit.

The source is an adult with HIV. The donor label of this sample is uncertain. The sequences come from cultured CD4+ T cells from PBMCs, collected from a patient who received antiretroviral therapy. The label giving this sample's cell subset or site can be read as: CD40L-CD69- CD45RO-high memory CD4 T cells not responding to Gag peptides.

The DNA sequence is given as TGTGCCAGCAGCTTAGAAGCAGATACGCAGTATTTT. It translates as CASSLEADTQYF. The chain couples TRBV7-6 to TRBJ2-3; no confident D gene assignment can be made. V drops 1 base and J drops 4 bases, leaving 3 bases in between. According to the germline V gene, CDR1 reads SGHVS and CDR2 reads FNYEAQ. Including cysteine and phenylalanine, the CDR3 has 12 amino acids. The only DNA kept is the CDR3, 36 bases in frame from the first base.